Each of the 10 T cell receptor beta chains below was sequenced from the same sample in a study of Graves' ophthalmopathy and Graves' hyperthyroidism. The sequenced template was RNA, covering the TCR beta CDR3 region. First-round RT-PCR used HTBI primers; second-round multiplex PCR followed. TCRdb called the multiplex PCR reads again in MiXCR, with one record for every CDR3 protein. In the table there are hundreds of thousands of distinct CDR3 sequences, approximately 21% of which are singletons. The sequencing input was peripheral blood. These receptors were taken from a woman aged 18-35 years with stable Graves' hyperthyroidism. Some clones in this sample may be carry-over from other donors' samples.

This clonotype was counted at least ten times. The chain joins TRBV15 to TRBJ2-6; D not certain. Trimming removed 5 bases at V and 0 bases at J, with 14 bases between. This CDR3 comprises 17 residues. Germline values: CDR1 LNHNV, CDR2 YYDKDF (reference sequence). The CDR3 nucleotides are TGTGCCACCAGCCCACTGACACATAGCTCTGGGGCCAACGTCCTGACTTTC. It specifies CATSPLTHSSGANVLTF.

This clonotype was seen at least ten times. The CDR3 loop is CASSPGQGHNQPQHF. For the CDR3, the DNA is TGTGCCAGCAGCCCCGGACAGGGTCACAATCAGCCCCAGCATTTT. The chain uses TRBV7-8 and TRBJ1-5; 8 bases match TRBD1. V lost 5 bases, J lost 3 bases, and 6 bases stayed unmatched. The CDR3 length is 15 residues. Germline-derived CDR1 and CDR2 are SGHVS and FQNEAQ. The whole variable domain, remainder taken from reference TRBV7-8 and TRBJ1-5, is GAGVSQSPRYKVAKRGQDVALRCDPISGHVSLFWYQQALGQGPEFLTYFQNEAQLDKSGLPSDRFFAERPEGSVSTLKIQRTQQEDSAVYLCASSPGQGHNQPQHFGDGTRLSIL.

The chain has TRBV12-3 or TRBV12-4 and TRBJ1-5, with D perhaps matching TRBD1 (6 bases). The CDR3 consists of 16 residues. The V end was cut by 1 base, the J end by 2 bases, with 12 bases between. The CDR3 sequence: CASSLGRGIGNQPQHF. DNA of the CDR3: TGTGCCAGCAGTTTAGGTAGGGGGATTGGCAATCAGCCCCAGCATTTT.

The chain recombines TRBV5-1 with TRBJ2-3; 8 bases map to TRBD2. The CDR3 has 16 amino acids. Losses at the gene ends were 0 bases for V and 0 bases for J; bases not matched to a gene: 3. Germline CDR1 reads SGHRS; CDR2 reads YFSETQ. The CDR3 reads CASSLVLAASTDTQYF. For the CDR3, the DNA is TGCGCCAGCAGCTTGGTACTAGCGGCGAGCACAGATACGCAGTATTTT.

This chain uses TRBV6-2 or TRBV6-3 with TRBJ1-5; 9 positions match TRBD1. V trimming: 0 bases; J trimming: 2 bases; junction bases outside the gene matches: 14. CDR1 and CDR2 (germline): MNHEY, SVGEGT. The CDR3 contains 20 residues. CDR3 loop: CASSYSIRNRGLGGNQPQHF. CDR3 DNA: TGTGCCAGCAGTTACTCGATTCGGAACAGGGGGCTAGGGGGCAATCAGCCCCAGCATTTT.

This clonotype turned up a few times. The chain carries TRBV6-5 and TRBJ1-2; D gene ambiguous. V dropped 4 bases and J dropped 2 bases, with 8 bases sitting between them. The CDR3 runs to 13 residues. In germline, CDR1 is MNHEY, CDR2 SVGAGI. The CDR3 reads CASSLNQNYGYTF. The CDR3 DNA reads TGTGCCAGCAGTTTGAACCAGAACTATGGCTACACCTTC.

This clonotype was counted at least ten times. CDR3 sequence (DNA): TGTGCCTGGAGTGACACAAACTATGGCTACACCTTC. This codes for CAWSDTNYGYTF. The V and J genes are TRBV30 and TRBJ1-2; D not certain. Germline loops: CDR1 GTSNPN, CDR2 SVGIG (reference sequence). The CDR3 consists of 12 residues. Trimming took 1 base from V and 2 from J, leaving 5 bases between them.

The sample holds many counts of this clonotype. The CDR3 sequence is CASSLVINDYGYTF. Written as DNA, the CDR3 is TGTGCCAGCAGCTTAGTAATCAATGACTATGGCTACACCTTC. V usage is TRBV11-2 and J usage is TRBJ1-2; no clear D gene. CDR3 size: 14 residues. V lost 1 base to trimming and J lost 3 bases, with 9 bases between them. Germline values: CDR1 SGHAT, CDR2 FQNNGV.

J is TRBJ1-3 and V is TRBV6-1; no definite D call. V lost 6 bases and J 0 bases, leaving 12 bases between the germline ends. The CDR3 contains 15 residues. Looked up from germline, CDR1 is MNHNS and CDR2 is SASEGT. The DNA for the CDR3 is TGTGCCAGCAGACAAAGACAACGCTCTGGAAACACCATATATTTT. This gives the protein CASRQRQRSGNTIYF.

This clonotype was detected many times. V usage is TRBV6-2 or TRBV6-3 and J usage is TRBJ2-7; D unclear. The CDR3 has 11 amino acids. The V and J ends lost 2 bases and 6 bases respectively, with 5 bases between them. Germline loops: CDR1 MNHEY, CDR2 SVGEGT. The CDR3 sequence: CASSYRVEQYF. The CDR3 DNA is TGTGCCAGCAGTTACCGGGTCGAGCAGTACTTC.